Each of the 20 T cell receptor beta chains below was sequenced from the same sample in a study of T cells in Graves' hyperthyroidism and ophthalmopathy. Amplified TCR beta CDR3 regions came from RNA transcripts. The study used the HTBI primer set for a first-round RT-PCR of the TCR CDR3. TCRdb reanalysed the multiplex PCR reads using MiXCR and keeps one entry per CDR3 protein. The table has about 550,000 distinct CDR3 sequences, less than 25% seen once. Sequenced sample: blood. These receptors were taken from a man aged 18 to 29 with Graves' hyperthyroidism.

This clonotype was counted at least ten times. This rearrangement joins TRBV12-3 or TRBV12-4 to TRBJ1-1; maybe TRBD1 (6 bases). This CDR3 region has 15 residues. The V and J ends lost 7 bases and 4 bases respectively, with 19 bases between them. CDR3 nucleotide sequence: TGTGCCAGCACCGAGCGCGGGGAGGGGGGCACTGAAGCTTTCTTT. It specifies CASTERGEGGTEAFF.

V and J are TRBV25-1 and TRBJ2-2; TRBD1 matches at 10 bases. CDR1 is MGHDK, CDR2 SYGVNS, per germline. The CDR3 spans 16 residues. V lost 3 bases and J lost 3; bases outside the gene matches: 4. The CDR3 region has the DNA TGTGCCAGCAGTGACCCGGGACAGGGGCACACCGGGGAGCTGTTTTTT. This encodes CASSDPGQGHTGELFF.

The table lists this clonotype with a few counts. The chain has TRBV28 and TRBJ1-2; 8 positions match TRBD1. Unmatched junction bases numbered 4, after V lost 8 bases and J lost 8 bases. The CDR3 contains 11 residues. Per the germline V gene, CDR1 is MDHEN and CDR2 is SYDVKM. This CDR3 is CASGDRRGYTF. In DNA, the CDR3 is TGTGCCAGCGGGGACAGGAGAGGCTACACCTTC.

There are many counts of this clonotype. The chain recombines TRBV20-1 with TRBJ1-1; tentative D call: TRBD1 (5 bases). Germline V gives CDR1 DFQATT, CDR2 SNEGSKA (reference sequence). Trimming pared 1 base from V and 10 bases from J, leaving 19 bases between. This CDR3 contains 14 residues. The CDR3 bases are TGCAGTGCTAGAGGGGCGGCAGGGTCTTCCGTAGCTTTCTTT. Translation: CSARGAAGSSVAFF.

This clonotype was seen ten or more times. V is TRBV12-3 or TRBV12-4 and J is TRBJ2-7; D not certain. The CDR3 loop spans 13 amino acids. V lost 2 bases to trimming and J lost 4 bases, with 9 bases between them. The CDR3 nucleotides are TGTGCCAGCAGTTTAAGGATTGGGTACGAGCAGTACTTC. Its translation: CASSLRIGYEQYF.

This clonotype came up many times. V usage is TRBV11-2 and J usage is TRBJ1-2; tentatively, D is TRBD1 (6 bases). V shed 0 bases and J shed 0 bases, with 11 bases lying between them. The CDR3 totals 16 residues. The germline V gene encodes CDR1 SGHAT and CDR2 FQNNGV. CDR3 region: CASSLDRWTANYGYTF. Here the CDR3 DNA reads TGTGCCAGCAGCTTAGATCGTTGGACAGCTAACTATGGCTACACCTTC.

This clonotype has at least ten counts. The chain combines TRBV12-3 or TRBV12-4 with TRBJ1-2; no clear D gene. V lost 3 bases, J lost 2 bases, and 7 bases lay in between. This CDR3 contains 13 residues. This chain's CDR3 is CASSFSINYGYTF. The CDR3 DNA is TGTGCCAGCAGTTTCTCAATAAACTATGGCTACACCTTC.

This clonotype was recorded at least ten times. The chain uses TRBV7-8 and TRBJ1-3; 9 positions agree with TRBD1. The CDR3 consists of 18 residues. Germline CDR1 and CDR2: SGHVS and FQNEAQ. The V gene end was trimmed by 1 base and the J gene end by 0 bases; junction bases not matched to a gene: 7. The CDR3: CASSLVGQGLRSGNTIYF. In DNA, the CDR3 is TGTGCCAGCAGCTTAGTGGGACAGGGTCTCCGCTCTGGAAACACCATATATTTT.

This clonotype was detected ten times or more. This chain uses TRBV12-3 or TRBV12-4 with TRBJ2-7; D is ambiguous. V was shortened by 2 bases and J by 1 base, with 6 bases between the two germline ends. The CDR3 extends over 13 amino acids. This CDR3 is CASSLRISYEQYF. The DNA of the CDR3 is TGTGCCAGCAGTTTAAGGATTTCCTACGAGCAGTACTTC.

A few counts support this clonotype. The CDR3 nucleotides read TGCAGCGTTCAAGGGACCGTTCGTGGGTCCTACGAGCAGTACTTC. It is translated as CSVQGTVRGSYEQYF. This chain connects TRBV29-1 to TRBJ2-7; D may match TRBD1 or TRBD2 (5 bases each). Trimming cost V 5 bases and J 1 base, with 18 bases left between them. The CDR3 runs 15 residues. CDR1 and CDR2 from the germline V gene are SQVTM and ANQGSEA.

This rearrangement joins TRBV3-1 to TRBJ2-2; D is possibly TRBD1 (7 bases). Germline CDR1 LGHDT, CDR2 YNNKEL (reference sequence). The ends were cut back, 4 bases at V and 2 bases at J, with 14 bases in the middle. This CDR3 comprises 16 residues. CDR3 bases: TGTGCCAGCAGCCGGCAGGGGGGACTTAACACCGGGGAGCTGTTTTTT. Its protein product is CASSRQGGLNTGELFF.

This clonotype came up many times. CDR3 coding DNA: TGTGCCAGCAGTTCTTGGGGCAGGCGGAATCAGCCCCAGCATTTT. Translating gives CASSSWGRRNQPQHF. The chain combines TRBV28 with TRBJ1-5, with D perhaps matching TRBD1 (5 bases). Germline V gene data show CDR1 as MDHEN and CDR2 as SYDVKM. CDR3 length equals 15 residues. Trimming cost V 4 bases and J 4 bases, with 14 bases left between them.

This clonotype was seen repeatedly, ten times or more. The chain combines TRBV20-1 with TRBJ2-7; 13 bases match TRBD2. The CDR3 is made up of 15 amino acids. Trimming took 5 bases from V and 5 from J; bases not matched to a gene: 9. Germline V CDR1 and CDR2: DFQATT, SNEGSKA (reference sequence). CDR3 residues: CSALLGTSGVNEQYF. The CDR3 DNA reads as TGCAGTGCTTTACTAGGGACTAGCGGGGTGAACGAGCAGTACTTC.

J is TRBJ2-7 and V is TRBV11-2, with D possibly TRBD2 on 6 matching bases. The CDR3 sequence is 16 residues long. Germline-derived CDR1 and CDR2 are SGHAT and FQNNGV. V was pared by 5 bases and J by 3 bases, with 20 bases between. The CDR3 protein is CASSPPGTAFLYEQYF. CDR3 bases: TGTGCCAGCAGCCCACCCGGGACTGCCTTCCTCTACGAGCAGTACTTC.

This clonotype was seen a handful of times. The V gene is TRBV3-1, the J gene TRBJ2-7, with D tentatively TRBD1 or TRBD2 (5 bases each). The CDR3 contains 14 residues. Germline loops: CDR1 LGHDT, CDR2 YNNKEL (reference sequence). V was clipped by 0 bases and J by 5 bases, with 11 bases between them. CDR3 loop: CASSQDRGPDEQYF. CDR3 DNA: TGTGCCAGCAGCCAAGATAGGGGACCCGACGAGCAGTACTTC.

The V gene is TRBV7-2, the J gene TRBJ1-2, with D unresolved. V was cut by 1 base and J by 4 bases, with 10 bases left in between. Germline V gene sequence: CDR1 SGHTA, CDR2 FQGNSA. The CDR3 consists of 14 residues. Here the CDR3 reads CASSLESVGYGYTF. As DNA, the CDR3 is TGTGCCAGCAGCTTAGAATCGGTTGGCTATGGCTACACCTTC.

For this clonotype: This CDR3 fails to terminate in the conserved phenylalanine or tryptophan, so it likely reflects a read error. The chain carries TRBV11-2 and TRBJ1-1; perhaps TRBD1 as D (5 bases). The germline V gene encodes CDR1 SGHAT and CDR2 FQNNGV. The CDR3 totals 14 residues. The DNA of the CDR3 is TGTGCCTGCAGCCGTATCGACAGTTACACTGAAGCTTTCTTG. It codes for CACSRIDSYTEAFL.

This clonotype was counted many times. The chain combines TRBV30 with TRBJ2-7, with 8 positions matching TRBD1. V dropped 0 bases and J dropped 5; count of bases not matched to a gene: 3. Germline lookup yields CDR1 GTSNPN and CDR2 SVGIG (reference sequence). The CDR3 has 13 residues. DNA of the CDR3: TGTGCCTGGAGTGTAGGGACAGGAGACGAGCAGTACTTC. Translating it yields CAWSVGTGDEQYF.

This clonotype was detected only a few times. The genes are TRBV6-1 and TRBJ1-2; a possible D gene is TRBD1 (5 bases). V was pared by 10 bases and J by 5 bases, with 17 bases between. From germline, CDR1 is MNHNS and CDR2 SASEGT. There are 13 residues in the CDR3. This chain's CDR3 is CAIRPLRGYGYTF. Here the CDR3 DNA reads TGTGCCATCAGGCCCCTGAGGGGATATGGCTACACCTTC.

This clonotype was observed at least ten times. V and J are TRBV28 and TRBJ1-5, with TRBD1 matching 7 bases. The germline V gene has CDR1 MDHEN and CDR2 SYDVKM. Germline trimming cut 4 bases from V and 9 bases from J; bases unmatched to any gene: 3. This CDR3 region has 12 residues. CDR3 in DNA: TGTGCCAGCAGTTGGGGACAGCTGCCCCAGCATTTT. It translates to CASSWGQLPQHF.